This T cell receptor beta chain was sequenced during a study of Tregs in tolerant kidney transplant recipients. Assay used: immunoSEQ multiplex PCR; TCRdb lists only in-frame clones, some missing. Altogether 55,000 to 70,000 clones are present, 70% to 90% being singletons, with the ten largest covering around 2.3%. The CDR3 runs 15 residues. The V gene's germline CDR1 is LNHDA and CDR2 SQIVND (reference sequence). J lost 2 bases, V lost 3 bases, and 4 bases had no gene match. Sequencing was performed on Tregs from blood, taken before the transplant. The sequence came from a human donor who received a combined kidney and bone marrow transplant. This chain links TRBV19 with TRBJ2-3; 8 positions match TRBD2. CDR3 bases: TGTGCCAGTAGTATCGGAGCGGGAGTCACAGATACGCAGTATTTT. It codes for CASSIGAGVTDTQYF.